This TCR beta chain was sequenced for a study of T cell repertoires in cytomegalovirus infection. One entry per CDR3 protein, called by TCRdb with MiXCR from the reads. This table has under 850,000 distinct CDR3 sequences, under 40% appearing once. This clonotype was counted between two and nine times. CDR1 is MDHEN and CDR2 is SYDVKM in the germline V gene. V was trimmed by 3 bases and J by 4 bases, leaving 16 bases between them. CDR3 length: 15 residues. The chain combines TRBV28 with TRBJ2-7; a possible D gene is TRBD2 (6 bases). Sequencing was done on a sample of PBMCs. This TCR came from a human donor in good health (CMV status not recorded). Some clones in this sample may be carry-over from other donors' samples. CDR3 loop: CASSFPRSGEYEQYF. DNA of the CDR3: TGTGCCAGCAGTTTCCCGCGTTCGGGGGAATACGAGCAGTACTTC.